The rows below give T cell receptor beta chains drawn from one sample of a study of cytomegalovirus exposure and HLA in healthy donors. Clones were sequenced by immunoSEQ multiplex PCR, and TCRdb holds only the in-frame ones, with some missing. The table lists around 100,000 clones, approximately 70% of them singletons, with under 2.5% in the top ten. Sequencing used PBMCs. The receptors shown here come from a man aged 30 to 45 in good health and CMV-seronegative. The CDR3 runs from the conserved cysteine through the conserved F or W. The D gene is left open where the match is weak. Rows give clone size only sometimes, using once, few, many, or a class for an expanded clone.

CASSGSPGSYEQYF	TGTGCCAGCAGTGGATCCCCCGGGAGCTACGAGCAGTACTTC	-	14	TRBV25-1	TRBJ2-7	-
CATREPNYGYTF	TGTGCCACTCGGGAGCCTAACTATGGCTACACCTTC	-	12	TRBV10-3	TRBJ1-2	few
CASSLFGTGVGQPQHF	TGTGCCAGCAGCTTGTTTGGGACAGGGGTTGGTCAGCCCCAGCATTTT	TRBD1	16	TRBV5-5	TRBJ1-5	-
CASSQGQGLNSPLHF	TGCGCCAGCAGCCAAGGACAGGGGCTAAATTCACCCCTCCACTTT	TRBD1	15	TRBV4-3	TRBJ1-6	-
CASSAGLAGKEAGELFF	TGTGCCAGCAGCGCGGGACTAGCGGGGAAGGAGGCCGGGGAGCTGTTTTTT	TRBD2	17	TRBV7-9	TRBJ2-2	few
CASMPGQGYNEQFF	TGCGCCAGCATGCCGGGACAGGGATACAATGAGCAGTTCTTC	TRBD1	14	TRBV4-1	TRBJ2-1	-
CASSLGPGRHTEAFF	TGTGCCAGCAGCTTAGGTCCGGGAAGGCACACTGAAGCTTTCTTT	-	15	TRBV11-2	TRBJ1-1	-
CASSLPRTGDGYTF	TGCGCCAGCAGCCTACCTAGGACAGGGGATGGCTACACCTTC	TRBD1	14	TRBV5-1	TRBJ1-2	-
CASIGLAGSWEQFF	TGTGCCAGTATTGGACTAGCGGGGTCTTGGGAGCAGTTCTTC	TRBD2	14	TRBV19	TRBJ2-1	-
CAIGPDPLGYEQYF	TGTGCCATCGGGCCCGACCCCTTGGGCTACGAGCAGTACTTC	-	14	TRBV10-3	TRBJ2-7	-
CAWRPDTGNSYEQYF	TGTGCCTGGAGACCGGACACAGGGAATAGCTACGAGCAGTACTTC	-	15	TRBV30	TRBJ2-7	-
CASSIRTGEGNYGYTF	TGTGCCAGTAGTATCCGGACAGGGGAAGGGAACTATGGCTACACCTTC	TRBD1	16	TRBV19	TRBJ1-2	-
CSVWGGENTEAFF	TGCAGCGTTTGGGGAGGGGAGAACACTGAAGCTTTCTTT	-	13	TRBV29-1	TRBJ1-1	few
CASSPREVPRQLNTEAFF	TGTGCCAGCAGCCCCAGAGAGGTCCCGAGACAGCTTAACACTGAAGCTTTCTTT	-	18	TRBV7-9	TRBJ1-1	-
CASKTSSGTSMNNEQFF	TGTGCCAGCAAAACTAGTTCCGGGACTAGCATGAACAATGAGCAGTTCTTC	TRBD2	17	TRBV5-6	TRBJ2-1	-
CASSFSSGFADTQYF	TGTGCCAGCAGCTTCTCTAGCGGATTTGCAGATACGCAGTATTTT	TRBD2	15	TRBV7-3	TRBJ2-3	-
CASQGYGYTF	TGTGCCAGCCAGGGTTATGGCTACACCTTC	-	10	TRBV7-9	TRBJ1-2	-
CASSLTGRETQYF	TGTGCCAGCAGCCTGACAGGGCGGGAGACCCAGTACTTC	TRBD1	13	TRBV5-6	TRBJ2-5	few
CASSSTGAPNEKLFF	TGTGCCAGCAGCTCGACAGGGGCCCCAAATGAAAAACTGTTTTTT	TRBD1	15	TRBV5-4	TRBJ1-4	few
CATSRDRNGQAYEQYF	TGTGCCACCAGCAGAGATCGGAATGGTCAGGCCTACGAGCAGTACTTC	-	16	TRBV15	TRBJ2-7	-
CASSGGWSNSPLHF	TGTGCCAGCAGTGGAGGTTGGTCGAATTCACCCCTCCACTTT	-	14	TRBV6-4	TRBJ1-6	few
CASQGQGRSGIYEQYF	TGTGCCAGCCAAGGGCAGGGTCGTAGCGGGATATACGAGCAGTACTTC	TRBD2	16	TRBV19	TRBJ2-7	-
CASSLGGQGSYGYTF	TGCGCCAGCAGCCTGGGGGGACAGGGAAGTTATGGCTACACCTTC	TRBD1	15	TRBV4-3	TRBJ1-2	few
CASSVTSGPYEQYF	TGTGCCAGCAGCGTAACTAGCGGACCCTACGAGCAGTACTTC	TRBD2	14	TRBV9	TRBJ2-7	-
CSVEGVIDTYNEQFF	TGCAGCGTTGAAGGCGTGATAGACACCTACAATGAGCAGTTCTTC	-	15	TRBV29-1	TRBJ2-1	-
CASSVAAGGPQYQETQYF	TGTGCCAGCAGCGTAGCGGCGGGAGGGCCCCAGTACCAAGAGACCCAGTACTTC	TRBD2	18	TRBV9	TRBJ2-5	-
CASSQAVAQVGNEQFF	TGTGCCAGCAGCCAAGCGGTAGCCCAAGTCGGTAATGAGCAGTTCTTC	-	16	TRBV4-2	TRBJ2-1	-
CATGIGGAAGYTF	TGTGCCACCGGGATAGGGGGGGCGGCTGGCTACACCTTC	-	13	TRBV7-2	TRBJ1-2	once
CASSPLIPGTAGNTIYF	TGTGCCAGCAGTCCCCTTATACCCGGGACAGCTGGAAACACCATATATTTT	TRBD1	17	TRBV27	TRBJ1-3	-
CAWSRLPGQGVYEQYF	TGTGCCTGGAGCCGCTTACCGGGACAGGGGGTATACGAGCAGTACTTC	TRBD1	16	TRBV30	TRBJ2-7	few
CASSLLAGALVHEQYF	TGTGCCAGCAGCTTGCTTGCGGGGGCGCTTGTTCACGAGCAGTACTTC	-	16	TRBV5-6	TRBJ2-7	-
CASSSQKMTEAFF	TGTGCCAGCAGCTCCCAGAAGATGACTGAAGCTTTCTTT	-	13	TRBV7-2	TRBJ1-1	-
CASRDRGIYEQYF	TGTGCCAGCCGAGACAGGGGGATCTACGAGCAGTACTTC	TRBD1	13	TRBV28	TRBJ2-7	few
CASSIYGQGAGEQYF	TGTGCCAGTAGTATCTACGGACAGGGGGCTGGGGAGCAGTACTTC	TRBD1	15	TRBV19	TRBJ2-7	-
CASSQDIVVGGSPLHF	TGCGCCAGCAGCCAAGATATCGTTGTAGGGGGTTCACCCCTCCACTTT	-	16	TRBV4-3	TRBJ1-6	once
CASRAGANVLTF	TGTGCCAGCAGGGCCGGGGCCAACGTCCTGACTTTC	-	12	TRBV6-6	TRBJ2-6	-
CASRRDSPSYEQYF	TGTGCCAGCAGACGGGACAGTCCCTCCTACGAGCAGTACTTC	TRBD1	14	TRBV2	TRBJ2-7	-
CASSLSFLKQNNEQFF	TGTGCCAGCAGCTTATCTTTCTTAAAACAGAACAATGAGCAGTTCTTC	-	16	TRBV7-2	TRBJ2-1	-
CASSDRENTEAFF	TGTGCCAGCAGTGACAGGGAGAACACTGAAGCTTTCTTT	TRBD1	13	TRBV6-5	TRBJ1-1	-
CASSLAYGGVTLGYTF	TGCGCCAGCAGCTTGGCCTATGGGGGGGTTACCCTTGGCTACACCTTC	-	16	TRBV5-1	TRBJ1-2	-
CSVIWATSGNTIYF	TGCAGCGTTATCTGGGCTACCTCTGGAAACACCATATATTTT	-	14	TRBV29-1	TRBJ1-3	few
CASSRTAMNTEAFF	TGTGCCAGCAGTCGGACAGCCATGAACACTGAAGCTTTCTTT	-	14	TRBV28	TRBJ1-1	-
CASSREPGLEKLFF	TGTGCCAGCAGCCGAGAGCCAGGGTTGGAAAAACTGTTTTTT	-	14	TRBV7-9	TRBJ1-4	-